These 9 T cell receptor beta chains were all obtained from the same sample, sequenced in a study of T cells after yellow fever vaccination. TCRdb itself ran the 5' RACE reads through MiXCR, one entry per CDR3 protein. Seen here are about 330,000 distinct CDR3 sequences, over 4% observed once, and the top ten hold under 30%. The starting material was PBMCs, obtained 5 days after the yellow fever booster vaccination. The receptors were gathered from a young man who received the YFV17D yellow fever vaccine.

This clonotype was seen more than once but under ten times. The V and J genes are TRBV20-1 and TRBJ2-3; TRBD1 matches 10 bases. Germline-derived CDR1 and CDR2 are DFQATT and SNEGSKA (reference sequence). The ends lost 3 bases at V and 2 bases at J; junction bases unmatched: 8. The CDR3 loop spans 16 amino acids. CDR3 in amino acids: CSASRSTGGFTDTQYF. CDR3 coding DNA: TGCAGTGCTAGTCGGTCGACAGGGGGCTTCACAGATACGCAGTATTTT.

The gene calls are TRBV12-3 or TRBV12-4 and TRBJ1-2; tentative D call: TRBD1 (5 bases). This CDR3 contains 16 residues. With 4 bases removed from V and 0 bases from J, the gap between germline ends came to 15 bases. The CDR3 sequence: CASSWTPTLANYGYTF. The DNA for the CDR3 is TGTGCCAGCAGTTGGACACCGACCTTAGCTAACTATGGCTACACCTTC.

In its sample, this clonotype was seen a few times. The chain has TRBV11-2 and TRBJ1-1; D is possibly TRBD1 (5 bases). Germline V gene lookup returns CDR1 SGHAT and CDR2 FQNNGV. The V and J ends lost 4 bases and 7 bases respectively, with 22 bases between them. The CDR3 is 16 residues long. The CDR3 DNA is TGTGCCAGCAGCTCAATCACCATGGGGCACGGAGATGAAGCTTTCTTT. It yields the protein CASSSITMGHGDEAFF. The whole variable domain, filled in from reference TRBV11-2 and TRBJ1-1, reads EAGVAQSPRYKIIEKRQSVAFWCNPISGHATLYWYQQILGQGPKLLIQFQNNGVVDDSQLPKDRFSAERLKGVDSTLKIQPAKLEDSAVYLCASSSITMGHGDEAFFGQGTRLTVV.

CDR3 residues: CASSYSTQSYGYTF. DNA for the CDR3: TGTGCCAGCAGTTACTCGACGCAAAGCTATGGCTACACCTTC. This rearrangement joins TRBV6-5 to TRBJ1-2; D remains ambiguous. Germline CDR1 is MNHEY and CDR2 is SVGAGI. Between the trimmed V and J ends, which lost 0 bases and 4 bases, there was a span of 9 bases. The CDR3 is made up of 14 amino acids.

The rearrangement uses TRBV7-6 and TRBJ2-5, with D possibly being TRBD1 (5 bases). The CDR3 covers 15 residues. The germline V and J ends were trimmed by 5 bases and 2 bases, with 15 bases remaining between them. Per the germline V gene, CDR1 is SGHVS and CDR2 is FNYEAQ. The CDR3 spells CASSKTAPGQETQYF. The CDR3 DNA reads TGTGCCAGCAGCAAGACAGCCCCAGGGCAAGAGACCCAGTACTTC.

This clonotype appeared many times. The J gene is TRBJ2-3, the V gene TRBV10-2; tentatively, D is TRBD1 or TRBD2 (6 bases each). V was pared by 7 bases and J by 4 bases, with 15 bases between. This CDR3 contains 14 residues. From germline, CDR1 is WSHSY and CDR2 SAAADI. The CDR3 region is CASIGAGGPDTQYF. As DNA, the CDR3 is TGCGCCAGCATTGGGGCTGGGGGGCCAGATACGCAGTATTTT.

This clonotype was counted a few times. The V call is TRBV29-1, the J call TRBJ1-1; D call uncertain. Looked up from germline, CDR1 is SQVTM and CDR2 is ANQGSEA. The CDR3 spans 11 residues. Trimming stripped 8 bases from V and 1 base from J, with 8 bases between. The DNA for the CDR3 is TGCAGCCTAGGTTCGAACACTGAAGCTTTCTTT. This translates into CSLGSNTEAFF.

This clonotype came up many times. The chain has TRBV29-1 and TRBJ1-1; the D is unclear. This CDR3 has 13 residues. Germline assignment: CDR1 SQVTM and CDR2 ANQGSEA. V was pared by 6 bases and J by 1 base, with 12 bases between. CDR3 residues: CSVTLHENTEAFF. The CDR3 nucleotides read TGCAGCGTGACCTTACACGAGAACACTGAAGCTTTCTTT.

V usage is TRBV18 and J usage is TRBJ2-3; TRBD1 agrees at 11 bases. Germline loops: CDR1 KGHSH, CDR2 LQKENI. The CDR3 runs 15 residues. After removal of 3 bases from V and 6 bases from J, the junction contained 5 bases not matched to a gene. CDR3 DNA sequence: TGTGCCAGCTCACCGGGACAGGGGGGTCGTGATACGCAGTATTTT. The encoded protein is CASSPGQGGRDTQYF.